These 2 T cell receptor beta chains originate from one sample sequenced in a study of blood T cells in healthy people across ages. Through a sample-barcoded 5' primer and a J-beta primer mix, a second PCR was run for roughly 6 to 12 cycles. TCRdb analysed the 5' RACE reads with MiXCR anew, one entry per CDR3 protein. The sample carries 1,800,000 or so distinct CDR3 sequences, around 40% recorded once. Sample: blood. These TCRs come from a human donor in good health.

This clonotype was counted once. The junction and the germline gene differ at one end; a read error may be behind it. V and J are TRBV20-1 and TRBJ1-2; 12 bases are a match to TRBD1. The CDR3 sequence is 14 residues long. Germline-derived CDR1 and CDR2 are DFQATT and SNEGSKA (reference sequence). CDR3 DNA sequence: TGCAGTGCTAGGGGGACAGGGGGCGACTATGGCTCCACCTTC. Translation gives CSARGTGGDYGSTF.

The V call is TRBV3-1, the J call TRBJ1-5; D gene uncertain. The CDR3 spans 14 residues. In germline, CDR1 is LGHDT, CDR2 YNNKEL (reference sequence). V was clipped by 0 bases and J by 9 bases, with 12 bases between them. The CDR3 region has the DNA TGTGCCAGCAGCCAAGAGACGGGAGTCCCGCCCCAGCATTTT. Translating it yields CASSQETGVPPQHF.